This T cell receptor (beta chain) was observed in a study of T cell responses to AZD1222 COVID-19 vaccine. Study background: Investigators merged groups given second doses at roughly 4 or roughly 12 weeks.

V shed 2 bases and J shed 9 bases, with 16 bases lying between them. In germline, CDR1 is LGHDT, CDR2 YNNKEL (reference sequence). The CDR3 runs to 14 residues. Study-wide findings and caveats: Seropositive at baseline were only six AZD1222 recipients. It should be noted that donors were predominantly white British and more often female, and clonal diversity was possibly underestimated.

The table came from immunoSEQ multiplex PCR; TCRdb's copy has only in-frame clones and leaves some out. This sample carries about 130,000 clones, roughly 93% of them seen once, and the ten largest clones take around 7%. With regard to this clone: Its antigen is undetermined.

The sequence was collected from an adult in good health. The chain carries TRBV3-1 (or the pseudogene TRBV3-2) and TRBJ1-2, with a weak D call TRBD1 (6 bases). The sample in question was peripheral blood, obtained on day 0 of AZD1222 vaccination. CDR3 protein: CASSQFSGVTSYTF. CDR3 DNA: TGTGCCAGCAGCCAATTCTCAGGGGTTACTAGCTACACCTTC.